Shown below are 4 T cell receptor beta chains from a single sample sequenced in a study of cytomegalovirus exposure and HLA in healthy donors. Primers included in the PCR were 60 Vbeta and 13 Jbeta primers. Assay used: immunoSEQ multiplex PCR; TCRdb lists only in-frame clones, some missing. Seen here are roughly 110,000 clones, over 70% observed once, and the top ten hold 0.6% to 1%. Specimen: PBMCs. The receptors were sampled from a boy aged 5-17 years in good health and CMV-seronegative.

The chain joins TRBV4-3 to TRBJ1-5, with 7 bases aligning to TRBD1. Germline V gene lookup returns CDR1 LGHNA and CDR2 YSLEER. CDR3 length: 16 amino acids. J gave up 4 bases and V 0 bases, and 6 bases lay outside the gene matches. CDR3 DNA: TGCGCCAGCAGCCAAGATCTCTCAGGGGGGAATCAGCCCCAGCATTTT. Amino acids: CASSQDLSGGNQPQHF.

The CDR3 bases are TGTGCCAGCAGCTTCCCGGCGACAACGAACACCGGGGAGCTGTTTTTT. This gives the protein CASSFPATTNTGELFF. This chain uses TRBV7-2 with TRBJ2-2; D gene ambiguous. Germline CDR1 is SGHTA and CDR2 is FQGNSA. This CDR3 is built from 16 residues. The V end was cut by 3 bases, the J end by 0 bases, with 11 bases between.

The chain carries TRBV7-9 and TRBJ2-3, with 9 bases identical to TRBD2. Germline CDR1 is SEHNR and CDR2 is FQNEAQ (reference sequence). The CDR3 sequence is 15 residues long. After removal of 3 bases from V and 3 bases from J, the junction contained 4 bases not matched to a gene. CDR3 nucleotide sequence: TGTGCCAGCAGCTTTGGCGGGAGGGAAACAGATACGCAGTATTTT. Translating it yields CASSFGGRETDTQYF.

J is TRBJ2-3 and V is TRBV4-2; no definite D call. Germline CDR1 is LGHNA and CDR2 is YNFKEQ. The CDR3 extends over 15 amino acids. Trimming shortened V by 0 bases and J by 0 bases, and 7 bases separated the two germline ends. The CDR3 is CASSQEGASTDTQYF. CDR3 bases: TGTGCCAGCAGCCAAGAAGGAGCTAGCACAGATACGCAGTATTTT.